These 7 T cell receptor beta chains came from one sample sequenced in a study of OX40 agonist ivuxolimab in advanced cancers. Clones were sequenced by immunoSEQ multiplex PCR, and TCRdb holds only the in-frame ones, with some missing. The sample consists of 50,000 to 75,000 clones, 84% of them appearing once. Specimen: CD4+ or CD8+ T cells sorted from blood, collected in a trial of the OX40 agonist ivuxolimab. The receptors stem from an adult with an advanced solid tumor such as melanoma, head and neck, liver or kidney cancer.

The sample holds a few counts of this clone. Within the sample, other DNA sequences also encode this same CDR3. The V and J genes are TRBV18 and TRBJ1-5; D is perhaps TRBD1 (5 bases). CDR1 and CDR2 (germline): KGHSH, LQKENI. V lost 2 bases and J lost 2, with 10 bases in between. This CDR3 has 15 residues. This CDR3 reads CASSPDRGGNQPQHF. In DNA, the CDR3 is TGTGCCAGCTCACCAGACCGGGGGGGCAATCAGCCCCAGCATTTT.

CDR3 bases: TGTGCCAGCAGCCCGCGGGACAGGGGACTCCACTTT. The encoded protein is CASSPRDRGLHF. The V call is TRBV11-1, the J call TRBJ1-6; 10 positions agree with TRBD1. V shed 5 bases and J 16 bases; nucleotides not matched to a gene: 5. From germline, CDR1 is SGHAT and CDR2 FQDESV (reference sequence). CDR3 length: 12 residues.

DNA for the CDR3: TGTGCCAGCAGTTACTCCGACCGGGATGTAGACTATGGCTACACCTTC. It specifies CASSYSDRDVDYGYTF. The rearrangement uses TRBV6-5 and TRBJ1-2; D not certain. This CDR3 contains 16 residues. Germline-derived CDR1 and CDR2 are MNHEY and SVGAGI. The V and J ends lost 0 bases and 3 bases respectively, with 14 bases between them.

The CDR3, as DNA: TGCGCCAGCAGCTTGCTCGTGACTAGCGGGAGTTACAATGAGCAGTTCTTC. Its translation: CASSLLVTSGSYNEQFF. The chain carries TRBV5-1 and TRBJ2-1, with 12 bases identical to TRBD2. With 1 base clipped from V and 4 bases from J, the junction kept 6 bases outside the gene matches. Germline CDR1 SGHRS, CDR2 YFSETQ. This CDR3 is built from 17 residues. The entire variable domain, with the rest obtained from reference TRBV5-1 and TRBJ2-1, is as follows: KAGVTQTPRYLIKTRGQQVTLSCSPISGHRSVSWYQQTPGQGLQFLFEYFSETQRNKGNFPGRFSGRQFSNSRSEMNVSTLELGDSALYLCASSLLVTSGSYNEQFFGPGTRLTVL.

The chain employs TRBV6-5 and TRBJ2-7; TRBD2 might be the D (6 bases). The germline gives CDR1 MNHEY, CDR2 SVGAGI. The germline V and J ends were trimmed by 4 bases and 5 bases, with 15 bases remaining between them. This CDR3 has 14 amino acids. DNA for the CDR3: TGTGCCAGCAGTTCCCCTGTGACGGGAGACGAGCAGTACTTC. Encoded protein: CASSSPVTGDEQYF.

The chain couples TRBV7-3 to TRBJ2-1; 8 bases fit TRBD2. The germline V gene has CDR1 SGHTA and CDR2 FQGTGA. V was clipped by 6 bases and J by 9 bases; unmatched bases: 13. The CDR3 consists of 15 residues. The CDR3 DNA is TGTGCCAGCAGTCTACGGGGGGGTCAAGCCGGTGAGCAGTTCTTC. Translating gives CASSLRGGQAGEQFF. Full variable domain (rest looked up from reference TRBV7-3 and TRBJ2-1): GAGVSQTPSNKVTEKGKYVELRCDPISGHTALYWYRQSLGQGPEFLIYFQGTGAADDSGLPNDRFFAVRPEGSVSTLKIQRTERGDSAVYLCASSLRGGQAGEQFFGPGTRLTVL.

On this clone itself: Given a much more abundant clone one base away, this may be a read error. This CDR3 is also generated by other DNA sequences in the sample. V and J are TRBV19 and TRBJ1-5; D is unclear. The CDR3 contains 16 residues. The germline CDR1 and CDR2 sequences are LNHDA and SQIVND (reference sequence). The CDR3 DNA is TGTGCCAGTAGTATAGAGACAATTTATAGCAATCAGCCCCAGCACTTT. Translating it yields CASSIETIYSNQPQHF.